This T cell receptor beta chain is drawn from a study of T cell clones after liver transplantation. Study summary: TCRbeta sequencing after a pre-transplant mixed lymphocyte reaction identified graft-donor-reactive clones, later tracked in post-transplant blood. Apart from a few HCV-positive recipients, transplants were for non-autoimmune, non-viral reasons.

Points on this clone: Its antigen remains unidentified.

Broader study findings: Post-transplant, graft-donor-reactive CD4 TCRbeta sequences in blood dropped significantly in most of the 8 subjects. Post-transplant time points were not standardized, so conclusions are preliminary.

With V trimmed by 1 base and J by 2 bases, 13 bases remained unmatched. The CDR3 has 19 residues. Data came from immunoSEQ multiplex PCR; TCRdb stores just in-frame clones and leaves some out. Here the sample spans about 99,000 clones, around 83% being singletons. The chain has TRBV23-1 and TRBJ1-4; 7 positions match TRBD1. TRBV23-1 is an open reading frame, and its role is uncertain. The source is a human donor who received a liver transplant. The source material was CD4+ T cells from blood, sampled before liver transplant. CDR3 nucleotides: TGCGCCAGCAGTCAATACACCGCCTCTCAGGGGGATACTAATGAAAAACTGTTTTTT. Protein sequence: CASSQYTASQGDTNEKLFF.